This TCR beta chain originates from a study of blood T cells in healthy people across ages. The V gene's germline CDR1 is SQVTM and CDR2 ANQGSEA. The CDR3 length is 16 residues. Germline trimming cut 5 bases from V and 4 bases from J; bases unmatched to any gene: 15. A J-beta primer mix and a sample-barcoded 5' primer were used in a second PCR of about 7 to 12 cycles. TCRdb independently ran MiXCR on the 5' RACE reads; one entry per CDR3 protein. The table shows 1.8 million or so distinct CDR3 sequences, with about two fifths occurring only once. Material for sequencing was blood. The chain joins TRBV29-1 to TRBJ2-3; 7 bases map to TRBD1. The clonotype originates from a human donor in good health. CDR3 bases: TGCAGCGTTATCCAGGTGAAGAGGGGGCAGGCAGATACGCAGTATTTT. Translated, it gives CSVIQVKRGQADTQYF.